A single sample is the source of the 31 T cell receptor beta chains below, sequenced in a study of blood T cell repertoires in COVID-19. Produced via immunoSEQ multiplex PCR; TCRdb's table is partial and in-frame only. Among about 69,000 clones listed, roughly 85% were seen once. Material for sequencing was peripheral blood. Source of these receptors: a man aged 30 to 39 with acute or convalescent COVID-19.

The chain uses TRBV6-4 and TRBJ2-2; 8 positions agree with TRBD1. This CDR3 is 17 amino acids long. Germline V gene data show CDR1 as MRHNA and CDR2 as SNTAGT. Unmatched junction bases numbered 9, after V lost 2 bases and J lost 4 bases. The CDR3 region has the DNA TGTGCCAGCAGTGACAACTGGGCGACAGGGGTCACCGGGGAGCTGTTTTTT. This codes for CASSDNWATGVTGELFF.

This sequence joins TRBV12-3 or TRBV12-4 and TRBJ1-1; 10 bases map to TRBD1. The CDR3 is 13 amino acids. V lost 5 bases, J lost 11 bases, and 8 bases stayed unmatched. For the CDR3, the DNA is TGTGCCAGCAGTCTCGGACAGGGGGTTCTGGCTTTCTTT. Protein: CASSLGQGVLAFF.

This chain uses TRBV10-3 with TRBJ1-1; D is perhaps TRBD1 (6 bases). Trimming stripped 7 bases from V and 4 bases from J, with 16 bases between. CDR1 ENHRY and CDR2 SYGVKD come from the germline V gene. This CDR3 has 14 amino acids. CDR3 DNA: TGTGCCATCACCGAGGACAGAAGCGGCACTGAAGCTTTCTTT. This codes for CAITEDRSGTEAFF.

The chain combines TRBV7-2 with TRBJ2-3; 7 bases are shared with TRBD1. V dropped 5 bases and J dropped 1; count of bases not matched to a gene: 6. The germline CDR1 and CDR2 sequences are SGHTA and FQGNSA. The CDR3 length is 15 residues. CDR3 amino acids: CASSPQQGGTDTQYF. The DNA for the CDR3 is TGTGCCAGCAGCCCCCAGCAGGGGGGCACAGATACGCAGTATTTT. Variable domain in full (rest from reference TRBV7-2 and TRBJ2-3): GAGVSQSPSNKVTEKGKDVELRCDPISGHTALYWYRQSLGQGLEFLIYFQGNSAPDKSGLPSDRFSAERTGGSVSTLTIQRTQQEDSAVYLCASSPQQGGTDTQYFGPGTRLTVL.

Concerning this clone itself: An end of the junction differs from the germline gene, which may be a read error. The chain couples TRBV7-7 to TRBJ2-1, with TRBD1 matching over 7 bases. The CDR3 loop spans 12 amino acids. CDR1 and CDR2 (germline): SSHAT, FNYEAQ (reference sequence). CDR3 protein: CASSSTGSEQFF. Written as DNA, the CDR3 is TGTGCTAGCAGCTCGACAGGGAGTGAGCAGTTCTTC.

V is TRBV7-8 and J is TRBJ1-3; D might be TRBD1 (5 bases). V was pared by 5 bases and J by 0 bases, with 14 bases between. The CDR3 runs to 16 residues. Germline V CDR1 and CDR2: SGHVS, FQNEAQ. CDR3 loop: CASSLNQGRSGNTIYF. Here the CDR3 DNA reads TGTGCCAGCAGCCTCAATCAGGGCCGCTCTGGAAACACCATATATTTT.

The chain links TRBV18 to TRBJ2-7; tentatively, D is TRBD2 (5 bases). The CDR3 extends over 15 amino acids. Germline loops: CDR1 KGHSH, CDR2 LQKENI. The ends were cut back, 4 bases at V and 2 bases at J, with 15 bases in the middle. CDR3 nucleotide sequence: TGTGCCAGCTCACTCGCCTCCGGGGTCCCCTACGAGCAGTACGTC. It encodes CASSLASGVPYEQYV.

This clone was counted a single time. The gene calls are TRBV19 and TRBJ1-5; the match to TRBD1 covers 7 bases. CDR1 and CDR2 from the germline V gene are LNHDA and SQIVND (reference sequence). The CDR3 consists of 13 residues. Trimming removed 6 bases from V and 7 bases from J; junction bases left unmatched: 6. In DNA, the CDR3 is TGTGCCAGTAGGGCGGGAGGGGGCCAGCCCCAGCATTTT. This encodes CASRAGGGQPQHF.

This chain uses TRBV2 with TRBJ1-3, with D possibly being TRBD1 (5 bases). This CDR3 is 14 amino acids long. V was trimmed by 8 bases and J by 4 bases, leaving 15 bases between them. Germline V gene sequence: CDR1 SNHLY, CDR2 FYNNEI. This CDR3 is CASREGTSGNTIYF. In DNA form, the CDR3 reads TGTGCCAGCCGGGAGGGGACCTCCGGAAACACCATATATTTT.

The V and J genes are TRBV6-6 and TRBJ1-3; D may be TRBD1 (6 bases). Trimming stripped 4 bases from V and 3 bases from J, with 13 bases between. The CDR3 length is 15 residues. Germline V lookup: CDR1 MNHNY, CDR2 SVGAGI (reference sequence). The CDR3 loop reads CASSFRAGVGNTIYF. In DNA form, the CDR3 reads TGTGCCAGCAGTTTTAGGGCAGGGGTTGGAAACACCATATATTTT.

The chain couples TRBV28 to TRBJ1-1, with D perhaps TRBD1 (5 bases). Germline V gene sequence: CDR1 MDHEN, CDR2 SYDVKM. Trimming left V 2 bases short and J 3 bases short, with 10 bases between. There are 14 residues in the CDR3. This chain's CDR3 is CASSLGGVYTEAFF. The CDR3 region has the DNA TGTGCCAGCAGTTTAGGGGGGGTTTACACTGAAGCTTTCTTT.

The chain links TRBV7-9 to TRBJ2-7, with TRBD1 as a possible D gene (5 bases). The CDR3 extends over 16 amino acids. Per germline, CDR1 SEHNR and CDR2 FQNEAQ (reference sequence). Trimming removed 5 bases from V and 4 bases from J, with 21 bases in between. The CDR3 sequence is CASSPIENTGIYEQYF. CDR3 DNA sequence: TGTGCCAGCAGCCCCATTGAAAATACAGGAATTTACGAGCAGTACTTC.

The J gene is TRBJ1-2, the V gene TRBV7-9; D is possibly TRBD1 (6 bases). Germline-derived CDR1 and CDR2 are SEHNR and FQNEAQ (reference sequence). This CDR3 region has 13 residues. The V end was cut by 5 bases, the J end by 6 bases, with 13 bases between. This CDR3 is CASSRRGGNGYTF. CDR3 coding DNA: TGTGCCAGCAGCCGCAGGGGAGGGAATGGCTACACCTTC.

This sequence joins TRBV10-3 and TRBJ1-2; 7 nucleotides agree with TRBD1. Looked up from germline, CDR1 is ENHRY and CDR2 is SYGVKD. V was clipped by 10 bases and J by 0 bases; unmatched bases: 8. This CDR3 region has 14 residues. CDR3 protein: CATVPGQTNYGYTF. CDR3 sequence (DNA): TGTGCCACCGTTCCGGGACAGACTAACTATGGCTACACCTTC.

This chain connects TRBV7-2 to TRBJ2-2; possible D gene TRBD1, 6 bases. The CDR3 totals 14 residues. Between the trimmed V and J ends, which lost 3 bases and 5 bases, there was a span of 10 bases. Looked up from germline, CDR1 is SGHTA and CDR2 is FQGNSA. Here the CDR3 DNA reads TGTGCCAGCAGCTTTAAAGGGGGAACCGGGGAGCTGTTTTTT. Amino acid sequence: CASSFKGGTGELFF.

The chain joins TRBV4-1 to TRBJ1-5; D is perhaps TRBD1 (6 bases). This CDR3 has 15 amino acids. Germline V gene data show CDR1 as MGHRA and CDR2 as YSYEKL. V was shortened by 1 base and J by 6 bases, with 13 bases between the two germline ends. CDR3 amino acids: CASSQVLRGSQPQHF. CDR3 sequence (DNA): TGCGCCAGCAGCCAAGTCCTTAGGGGGAGTCAGCCCCAGCATTTT.

This rearrangement joins TRBV7-8 to TRBJ2-1, with 13 bases lining up with TRBD2. The CDR3 has 20 amino acids. The germline CDR1 and CDR2 sequences are SGHVS and FQNEAQ. V lost 5 bases, J lost 0 bases, and 13 bases stayed unmatched. The CDR3 bases are TGTGCCAGCAGCGGGACCACTAGCGGGGGGGGACGGAGCTCCTACAATGAGCAGTTCTTC. Translation gives CASSGTTSGGGRSSYNEQFF.

This rearrangement joins TRBV19 to TRBJ1-5; TRBD1 is a possible D gene (5 bases). The CDR3 has 15 residues. V was shortened by 3 bases and J by 3 bases, with 12 bases between the two germline ends. Looked up from germline, CDR1 is LNHDA and CDR2 is SQIVND (reference sequence). CDR3 bases: TGTGCCAGTAGTATTAGGGGCAGGGTCAATCAGCCCCAGCATTTT. Translating it yields CASSIRGRVNQPQHF.

This sequence joins TRBV3-1 (or the pseudogene TRBV3-2) and TRBJ1-1; a possible D gene is TRBD1 (5 bases). V was shortened by 3 bases and J by 11 bases, with 16 bases between the two germline ends. Germline values: CDR1 LGHDT, CDR2 YNNKEL (reference sequence). This CDR3 is 13 amino acids long. The CDR3 reads CASSQTDPATAFF. The CDR3, as DNA: TGTGCCAGCAGCCAGACAGACCCAGCAACGGCTTTCTTT.

J is TRBJ2-5 and V is TRBV5-6, with D maybe TRBD1 (6 bases). This CDR3 has 16 amino acids. Looked up from germline, CDR1 is SGHDT and CDR2 is YYEEEE. V was pared by 4 bases and J by 5 bases, with 21 bases between. The CDR3 DNA is TGTGCCAGCAGCCACGGAACAGGGTCCCAGAAGGAGACCCAGTACTTC. This gives the protein CASSHGTGSQKETQYF.

The chain combines TRBV5-4 with TRBJ1-2; D is unclear. Trimming shortened V by 4 bases and J by 4 bases, and 17 bases separated the two germline ends. The length of the CDR3 is 15 residues. CDR1 SGHNT and CDR2 YYREEE come from the germline V gene (reference sequence). DNA for the CDR3: TGTGCCAGCAGCCCCAGAAGTCAGGCCCCCTATGGCTACACCTTC. Translating it yields CASSPRSQAPYGYTF.

This clone is classed as medium-sized. This chain links TRBV14 with TRBJ1-2, with a possible D match to TRBD1 (6 bases). This CDR3 is built from 15 residues. V lost 1 base, J lost 2 bases, and 11 bases lay in between. In germline, CDR1 is SGHDN, CDR2 FVKESK. CDR3 sequence (DNA): TGTGCCAGCAGCCAAGTCCAGGGGTGGAACTATGGCTACACCTTC. Translation: CASSQVQGWNYGYTF.

The chain uses TRBV29-1 and TRBJ1-1; unclear D gene. The germline CDR1 and CDR2 sequences are SQVTM and ANQGSEA. V lost 1 base and J 0 bases, leaving 6 bases between the germline ends. This CDR3 is built from 13 residues. The CDR3: CSVEGQMNTEAFF. In nucleotides, the CDR3 is TGCAGCGTTGAAGGGCAGATGAACACTGAAGCTTTCTTT. Drawing the rest from reference TRBV29-1 and TRBJ1-1, the complete variable domain is SAVISQKPSRDICQRGTSLTIQCQVDSQVTMMFWYRQQPGQSLTLIATANQGSEATYESGFVIDKFPISRPNLTFSTLTVSNMSPEDSSIYLCSVEGQMNTEAFFGQGTRLTVV.

The J gene is TRBJ1-2, the V gene TRBV7-9, with 9 bases matching TRBD1. The junction had 7 bases not matched to a gene; V was cut back by 5 bases and J by 6 bases. CDR1 SEHNR and CDR2 FQNEAQ come from the germline V gene (reference sequence). The CDR3 length is 14 residues. The CDR3 region has the DNA TGTGCCAGCAGCCAATACGACAGGGGGAATGGCTACACCTTC. Translating it yields CASSQYDRGNGYTF.

CDR3 residues: CANEREVHEQFF. In nucleotides, the CDR3 is TGTGCCAACGAGCGGGAGGTACATGAGCAGTTCTTC. The chain is built from TRBV3-1 (or the pseudogene TRBV3-2) and TRBJ2-1; the match to TRBD2 covers 9 bases. The length of the CDR3 is 12 residues. With V trimmed by 10 bases and J by 8 bases, 6 bases remained unmatched. Germline loops: CDR1 LGHDT, CDR2 YNNKEL (reference sequence).

The chain couples TRBV7-8 to TRBJ2-1; the match to TRBD1 covers 9 bases. Germline lookup yields CDR1 SGHVS and CDR2 FQNEAQ. There are 15 residues in the CDR3. Trimming removed 4 bases from V and 4 bases from J; junction bases left unmatched: 5. CDR3 coding DNA: TGTGCCAGCAGCTCCGGGACAGGGTATTACAATGAGCAGTTCTTC. Translating it yields CASSSGTGYYNEQFF.

CDR3 sequence: CASSPLRAGEKLFF. CDR3 DNA sequence: TGTGCCAGCAGCCCCTTGAGGGCGGGTGAAAAACTGTTTTTT. The genes are TRBV6-6 and TRBJ1-4, with unresolved D. The CDR3 loop spans 14 amino acids. The germline V gene has CDR1 MNHNY and CDR2 SVGAGI (reference sequence). V lost 6 bases and J lost 7, with 15 bases in between.

V is TRBV6-5 and J is TRBJ1-1; D gene uncertain. The germline gives CDR1 MNHEY, CDR2 SVGAGI. This CDR3 has 13 amino acids. Trimming took 2 bases from V and 1 from J, leaving 5 bases between them. The CDR3 DNA sequence: TGTGCCAGCAGTTACAGAGGGAACACTGAAGCTTTCTTT. It is translated as CASSYRGNTEAFF.

The chain couples TRBV11-2 to TRBJ1-2; 8 bases are a match to TRBD1. Germline trimming cut 0 bases from V and 4 bases from J; bases unmatched to any gene: 7. From germline, CDR1 is SGHAT and CDR2 FQNNGV. The CDR3 has 16 residues. The CDR3 DNA reads as TGTGCCAGCAGCTTAGATGCAGGGGGCACCCTCTATGGCTACACCTTC. Protein: CASSLDAGGTLYGYTF. Based on the CDR3 plus reference TRBV11-2 and TRBJ1-2, the full variable domain is EAGVAQSPRYKIIEKRQSVAFWCNPISGHATLYWYQQILGQGPKLLIQFQNNGVVDDSQLPKDRFSAERLKGVDSTLKIQPAKLEDSAVYLCASSLDAGGTLYGYTFGSGTRLTVV.

The V gene is TRBV10-1, the J gene TRBJ1-1, with a weak D call TRBD1 (5 bases). CDR3 length: 14 amino acids. Per the germline V gene, CDR1 is WNHNN and CDR2 is SYGVQD (reference sequence). Trimming left V 0 bases short and J 10 bases short, with 15 bases between. The CDR3 reads CASSESTDYRGAFF. CDR3 DNA sequence: TGCGCCAGCAGTGAGTCTACGGACTATAGGGGAGCTTTCTTT.

The chain combines TRBV5-8 with TRBJ2-7, with 7 bases lining up with TRBD1. V dropped 2 bases and J dropped 3; count of bases not matched to a gene: 8. The CDR3 loop spans 15 amino acids. CDR1 and CDR2 from the germline V gene are SGHTS and YDEGEE. CDR3: CASSFEGANGYEQYF. In DNA, the CDR3 is TGTGCCAGCAGCTTTGAGGGGGCTAACGGCTACGAGCAGTACTTC.